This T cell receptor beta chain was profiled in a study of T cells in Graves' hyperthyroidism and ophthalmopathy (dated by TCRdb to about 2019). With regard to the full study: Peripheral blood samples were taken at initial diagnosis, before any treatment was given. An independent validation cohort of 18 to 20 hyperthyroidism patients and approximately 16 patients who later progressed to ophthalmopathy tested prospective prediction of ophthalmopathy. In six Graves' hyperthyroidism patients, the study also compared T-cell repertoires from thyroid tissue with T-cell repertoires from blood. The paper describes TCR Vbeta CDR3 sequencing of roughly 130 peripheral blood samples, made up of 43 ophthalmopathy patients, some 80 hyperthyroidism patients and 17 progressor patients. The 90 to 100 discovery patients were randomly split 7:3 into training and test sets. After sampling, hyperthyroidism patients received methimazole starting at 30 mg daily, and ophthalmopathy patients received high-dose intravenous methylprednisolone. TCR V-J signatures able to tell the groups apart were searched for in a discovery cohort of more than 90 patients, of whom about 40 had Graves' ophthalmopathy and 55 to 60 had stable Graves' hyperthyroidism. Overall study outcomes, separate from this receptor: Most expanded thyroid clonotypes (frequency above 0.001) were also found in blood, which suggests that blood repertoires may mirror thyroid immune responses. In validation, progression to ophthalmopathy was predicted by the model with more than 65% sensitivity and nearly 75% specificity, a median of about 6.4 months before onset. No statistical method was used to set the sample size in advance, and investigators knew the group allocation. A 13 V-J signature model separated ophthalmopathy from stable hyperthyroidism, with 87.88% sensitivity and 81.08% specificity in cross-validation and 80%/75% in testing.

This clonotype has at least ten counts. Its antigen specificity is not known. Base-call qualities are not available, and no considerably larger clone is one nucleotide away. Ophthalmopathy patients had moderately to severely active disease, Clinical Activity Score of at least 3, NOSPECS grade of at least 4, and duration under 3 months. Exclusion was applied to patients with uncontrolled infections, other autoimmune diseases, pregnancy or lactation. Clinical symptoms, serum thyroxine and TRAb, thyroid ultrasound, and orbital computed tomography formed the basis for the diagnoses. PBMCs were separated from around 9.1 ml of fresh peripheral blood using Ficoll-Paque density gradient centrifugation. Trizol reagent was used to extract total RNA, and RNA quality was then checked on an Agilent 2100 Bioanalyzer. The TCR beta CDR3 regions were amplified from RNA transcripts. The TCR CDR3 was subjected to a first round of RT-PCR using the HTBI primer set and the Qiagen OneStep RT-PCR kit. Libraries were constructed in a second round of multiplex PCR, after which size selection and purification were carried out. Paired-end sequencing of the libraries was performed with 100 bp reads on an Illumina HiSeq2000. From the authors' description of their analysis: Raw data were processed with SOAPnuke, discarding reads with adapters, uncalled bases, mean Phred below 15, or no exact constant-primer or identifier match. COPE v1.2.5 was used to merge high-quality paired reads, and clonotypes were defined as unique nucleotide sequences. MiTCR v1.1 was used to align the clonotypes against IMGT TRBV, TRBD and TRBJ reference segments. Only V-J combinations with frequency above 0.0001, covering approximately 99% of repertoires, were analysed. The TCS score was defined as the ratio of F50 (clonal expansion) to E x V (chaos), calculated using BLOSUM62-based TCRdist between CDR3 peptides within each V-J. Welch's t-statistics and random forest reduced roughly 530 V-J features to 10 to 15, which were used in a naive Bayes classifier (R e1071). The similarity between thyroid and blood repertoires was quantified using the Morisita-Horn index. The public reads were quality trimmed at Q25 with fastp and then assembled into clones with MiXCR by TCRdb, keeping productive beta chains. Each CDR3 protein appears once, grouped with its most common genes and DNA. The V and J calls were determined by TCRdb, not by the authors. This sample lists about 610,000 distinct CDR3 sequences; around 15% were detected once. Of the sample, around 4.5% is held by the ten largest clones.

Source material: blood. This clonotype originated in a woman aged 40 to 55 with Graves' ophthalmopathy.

For the CDR3, the sequence is CASSVAGRSYEQYF. The nucleotide sequence reads as follows: TGTGCCAGCAGCGTAGCTGGCAGGTCGTACGAGCAGTACTTC. Recombination linked TRBV9 to TRBJ2-7; the D segment cannot be called with confidence. The CDR3 covers 14 residues, taking in both the cysteine and the phenylalanine. Kept here is only the CDR3 DNA, which spans 42 bases and is read in frame from base 1. CDR1 and CDR2, looked up from the germline V gene, are SGDLS and YYNGEE. The germline ends are 11 bases apart after V is trimmed by 0 bases and J by 4 bases. This CDR3, with the reference TRBV9 and TRBJ2-7 proteins standing in past its ends, gives the full variable domain DSGVTQTPKHLITATGQRVTLRCSPRSGDLSVYWYQQSLDQGLQFLIQYYNGEERAKGNILERFSAQQFPDLHSELNLSSLELGDSALYFCASSVAGRSYEQYFGPGTRLTVT.